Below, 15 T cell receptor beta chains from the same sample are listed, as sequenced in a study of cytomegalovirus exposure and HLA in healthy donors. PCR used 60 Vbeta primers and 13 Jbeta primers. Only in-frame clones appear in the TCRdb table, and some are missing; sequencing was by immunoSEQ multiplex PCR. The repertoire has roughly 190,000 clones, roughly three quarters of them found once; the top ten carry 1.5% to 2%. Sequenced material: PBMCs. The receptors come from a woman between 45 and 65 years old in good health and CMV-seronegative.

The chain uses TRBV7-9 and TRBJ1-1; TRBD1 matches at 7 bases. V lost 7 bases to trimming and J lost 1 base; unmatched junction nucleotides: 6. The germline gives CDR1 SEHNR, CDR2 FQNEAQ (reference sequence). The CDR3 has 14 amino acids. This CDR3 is CASIKDRWNTEAFF. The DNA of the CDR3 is TGTGCCAGCATCAAGGACAGGTGGAACACTGAAGCTTTCTTT.

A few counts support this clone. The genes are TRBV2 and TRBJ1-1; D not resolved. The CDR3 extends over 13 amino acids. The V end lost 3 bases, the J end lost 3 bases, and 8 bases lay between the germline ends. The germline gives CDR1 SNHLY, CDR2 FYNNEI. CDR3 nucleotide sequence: TGTGCCAGCAGTGATAGTGAGGACACTGAAGCTTTCTTT. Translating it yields CASSDSEDTEAFF.

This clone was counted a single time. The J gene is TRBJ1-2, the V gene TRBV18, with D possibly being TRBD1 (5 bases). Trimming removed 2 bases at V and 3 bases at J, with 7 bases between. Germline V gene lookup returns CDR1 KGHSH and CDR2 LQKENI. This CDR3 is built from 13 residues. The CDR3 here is CASSPATDYGYTF. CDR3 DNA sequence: TGTGCCAGCTCACCAGCGACAGACTATGGCTACACCTTC.

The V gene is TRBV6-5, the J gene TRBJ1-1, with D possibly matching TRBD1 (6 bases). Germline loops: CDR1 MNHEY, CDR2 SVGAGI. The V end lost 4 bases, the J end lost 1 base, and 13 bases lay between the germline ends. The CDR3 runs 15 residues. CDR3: CASSSPGGPNTEAFF. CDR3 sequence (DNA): TGTGCCAGCAGTTCGCCGGGGGGCCCGAACACTGAAGCTTTCTTT.

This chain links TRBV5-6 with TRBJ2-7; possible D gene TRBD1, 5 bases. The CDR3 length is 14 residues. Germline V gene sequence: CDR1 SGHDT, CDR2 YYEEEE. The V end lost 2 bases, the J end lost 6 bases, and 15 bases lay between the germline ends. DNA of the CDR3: TGTGCCAGCAGCTTCACTACAGGTACCTCCGAGCAGTACTTC. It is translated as CASSFTTGTSEQYF. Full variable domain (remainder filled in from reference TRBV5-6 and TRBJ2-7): DAGVTQSPTHLIKTRGQQVTLRCSPKSGHDTVSWYQQALGQGPQFIFQYYEEEERQRGNFPDRFSGHQFPNYSSELNVNALLLGDSALYLCASSFTTGTSEQYFGPGTRLTVT.

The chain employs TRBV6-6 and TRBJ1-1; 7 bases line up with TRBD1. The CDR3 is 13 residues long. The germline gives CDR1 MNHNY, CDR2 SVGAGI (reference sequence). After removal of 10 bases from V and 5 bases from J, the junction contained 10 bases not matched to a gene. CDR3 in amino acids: CATAGQRRTEAFF. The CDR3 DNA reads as TGTGCCACCGCGGGACAGCGTCGTACTGAAGCTTTCTTT.

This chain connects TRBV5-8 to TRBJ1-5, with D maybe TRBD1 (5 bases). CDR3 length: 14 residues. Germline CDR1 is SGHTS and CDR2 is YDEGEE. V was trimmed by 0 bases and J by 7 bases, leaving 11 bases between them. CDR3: CASSLAGSGQPQHF. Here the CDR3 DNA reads TGTGCCAGCAGCTTGGCAGGGAGCGGGCAGCCCCAGCATTTT.

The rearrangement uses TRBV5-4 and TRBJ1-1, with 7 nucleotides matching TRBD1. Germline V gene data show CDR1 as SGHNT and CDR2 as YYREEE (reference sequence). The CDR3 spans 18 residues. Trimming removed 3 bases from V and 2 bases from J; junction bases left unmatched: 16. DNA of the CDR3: TGTGCCAGCAGCTGGGGACAGCCGGGTAGGGGTGGAAACACTGAAGCTTTCTTT. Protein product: CASSWGQPGRGGNTEAFF.

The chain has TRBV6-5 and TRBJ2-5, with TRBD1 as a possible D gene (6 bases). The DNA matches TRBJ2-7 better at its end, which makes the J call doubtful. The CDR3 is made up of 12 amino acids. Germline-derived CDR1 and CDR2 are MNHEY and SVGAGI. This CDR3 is CASSYRGYEQYF. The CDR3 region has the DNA TGTGCCAGCAGTTACAGGGGGTACGAGCAGTACTTC.

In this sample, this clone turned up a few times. Written as DNA, the CDR3 is TGTGCCATCAGTGAGTCCCCGGTCCTTTCTGAAAAACTGTTTTTT. It yields the protein CAISESPVLSEKLFF. J is TRBJ1-4 and V is TRBV10-3; no firm D call. The CDR3 consists of 15 residues. V was clipped by 0 bases and J by 7 bases, with 12 bases between them. Germline assignment: CDR1 ENHRY and CDR2 SYGVKD.

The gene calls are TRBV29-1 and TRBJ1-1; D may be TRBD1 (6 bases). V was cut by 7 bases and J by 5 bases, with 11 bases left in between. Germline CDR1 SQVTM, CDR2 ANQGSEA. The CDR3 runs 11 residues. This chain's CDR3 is CSAPRGTEAFF. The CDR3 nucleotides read TGCAGCGCCCCAAGGGGGACTGAAGCTTTCTTT.

CDR3 sequence reads: CASSAYGLAGGFRTDTQYF. The DNA for the CDR3 is TGTGCCAGCAGCGCATATGGACTAGCGGGAGGGTTTAGGACAGATACGCAGTATTTT. The gene calls are TRBV9 and TRBJ2-3; TRBD2 agrees at 15 bases. CDR3 length: 19 amino acids. Unmatched junction bases numbered 11, after V lost 3 bases and J lost 3 bases. Germline values: CDR1 SGDLS, CDR2 YYNGEE.

CDR3 region: CASSLRNKGRAVYEQYF. The CDR3 bases are TGTGCCAGCAGCTTACGGAATAAGGGGAGGGCCGTCTACGAGCAGTACTTC. This chain uses TRBV7-8 with TRBJ2-7, with TRBD2 matching 7 bases. The length of the CDR3 is 17 residues. Per the germline V gene, CDR1 is SGHVS and CDR2 is FQNEAQ. V shed 2 bases, J shed 3 bases, and the junction held 13 bases outside the gene matches.

The CDR3 reads CASSQDRQAGALGELFF. CDR3 nucleotide sequence: TGCGCCAGCAGCCAAGATAGACAGGCTGGGGCCCTCGGGGAGCTGTTTTTT. This chain uses TRBV4-3 with TRBJ2-2, with D perhaps matching TRBD1 (6 bases). The CDR3 covers 17 residues. CDR1 is LGHNA, CDR2 YSLEER, per germline. V was trimmed by 0 bases and J by 7 bases, leaving 18 bases between them.

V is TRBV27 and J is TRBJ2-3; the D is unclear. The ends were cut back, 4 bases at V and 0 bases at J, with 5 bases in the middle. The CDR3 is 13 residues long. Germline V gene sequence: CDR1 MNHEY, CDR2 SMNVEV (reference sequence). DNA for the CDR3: TGTGCCAGCAGTTACTGGAGCACAGATACGCAGTATTTT. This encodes CASSYWSTDTQYF.